This TCR beta chain was found in a study of post-analysis software for immune sequencing data. The CDR3 consists of 14 residues. Trimming pared 3 bases from V and 5 bases from J, leaving 13 bases between. Presence of unique molecular identifiers characterized the TCR beta cDNA libraries. From the PCR reads, TCRdb called clonotypes with MiXCR, one entry per CDR3 protein. The table shows 600,000 to 750,000 distinct CDR3 sequences, with roughly three fifths occurring only once. Of note for this clonotype: The antigen is unknown.

General study findings and limits: The five TRBV segments detected at higher frequency in patients than in controls included TRBV5-6, TRBV5-1 and TRBV20-1.

This TCR came from a girl aged 2-10 years with multiple sclerosis. Specimen: blood. The rearrangement joins TRBV12-3 or TRBV12-4 to TRBJ2-5; perhaps TRBD1 as D (6 bases). This CDR3 is CASSFTGQWETQYF. Written as DNA, the CDR3 is TGTGCCAGCAGTTTTACAGGGCAATGGGAGACCCAGTACTTC.